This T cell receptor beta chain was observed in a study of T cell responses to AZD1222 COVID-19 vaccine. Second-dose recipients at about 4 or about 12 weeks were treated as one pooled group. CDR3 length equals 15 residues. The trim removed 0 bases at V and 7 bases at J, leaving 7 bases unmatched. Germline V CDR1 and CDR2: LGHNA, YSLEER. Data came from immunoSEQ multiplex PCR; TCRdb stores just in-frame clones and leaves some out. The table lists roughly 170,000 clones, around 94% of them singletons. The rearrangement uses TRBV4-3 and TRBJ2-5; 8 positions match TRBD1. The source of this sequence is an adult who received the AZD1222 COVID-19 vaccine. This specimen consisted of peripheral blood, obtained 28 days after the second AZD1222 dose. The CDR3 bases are TGCGCCAGCAGCCAAGATGGGACAGGCCCAACGACCCAGTACTTC. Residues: CASSQDGTGPTTQYF.